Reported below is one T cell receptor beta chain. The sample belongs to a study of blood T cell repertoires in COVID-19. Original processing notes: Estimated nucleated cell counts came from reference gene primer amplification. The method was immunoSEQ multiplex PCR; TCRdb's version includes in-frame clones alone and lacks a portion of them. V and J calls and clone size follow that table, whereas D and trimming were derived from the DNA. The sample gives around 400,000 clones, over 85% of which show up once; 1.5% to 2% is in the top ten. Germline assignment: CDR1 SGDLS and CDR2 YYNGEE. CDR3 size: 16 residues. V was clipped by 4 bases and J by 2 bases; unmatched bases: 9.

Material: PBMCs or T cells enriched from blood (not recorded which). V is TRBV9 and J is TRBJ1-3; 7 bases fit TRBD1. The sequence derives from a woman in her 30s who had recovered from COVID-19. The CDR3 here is CASSPWTGTTGNTIYF. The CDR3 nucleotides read TGTGCCAGCAGCCCATGGACAGGAACCACTGGAAACACCATATATTTT.